This T cell receptor (beta chain) emerged from a study of blood T cell repertoires in COVID-19. This clone showed up just once. The V and J ends lost 0 bases and 4 bases, in that order; junction bases with no gene match: 8. CDR3 length: 16 residues. Germline CDR1 SGHNT, CDR2 YYREEE (reference sequence). Profiled with immunoSEQ multiplex PCR; TCRdb holds only in-frame clones, not every one. The sample has roughly 400,000 clones, 88% seen once. The sequence came from a woman aged 40-49 years with acute COVID-19. The source material was PBMCs or T cells enriched from blood (not recorded which). The chain carries TRBV5-4 and TRBJ2-3; 7 bases agree with TRBD2. This CDR3 is CASSLGLAARADTQYF. As DNA, the CDR3 is TGTGCCAGCAGCTTGGGGCTAGCGGCGCGGGCAGATACGCAGTATTTT. Combining the CDR3 with reference TRBV5-4 and TRBJ2-3 gives the whole variable domain ETGVTQSPTHLIKTRGQQVTLRCSSQSGHNTVSWYQQALGQGPQFIFQYYREEENGRGNFPPRFSGLQFPNYSSELNVNALELDDSALYLCASSLGLAARADTQYFGPGTRLTVL.